Sequencing of this T cell receptor (beta chain) was carried out in a study of PD-1 blockade in mismatch repair-deficient tumors (dated by TCRdb to about 2017). Broadly, across the study: The trial enrolled under 90 consecutive patients with under 15 mismatch repair-deficient cancer types between 2013 and late 2016, all previously treated and progressing. Tumor-associated T cell clones were tracked in the peripheral blood of patients responding to PD-1 blockade by deep sequencing of TCR CDR3 regions. The full study reports these points: Clones residing in the tumor, which were often undetectable in blood before treatment, expanded quickly after pembrolizumab and then contracted, generally before radiologic responses.

Note on this clone: The antigen this receptor binds is unknown. No quality values exist for individual bases; no much larger clone is one base distant.

The library was generated by the immunoSEQ multiplex PCR assay. Entries here come from immuneACCESS through TCRdb and include only in-frame sequences with V and J called. Some clones fail to appear in such tables; in the studies checked, an unresolved V gene covers under half of the shortfall, and the cause of the remainder is unknown. Within this sample are about 63,000 clones, with approximately 88% of them counted one time only. The top ten clones comprise approximately 14% of the sample. The CDR3 runs 11 residues from the cysteine to the phenylalanine. The CDR3 DNA has 33 bases and is translated from base 1. Between the V and J ends, shortened by 7 bases and 2 bases respectively, the junction contains 9 bases. Per the germline V gene (reference sequence), DFQATT is the CDR1 and SNEGSKA is the CDR2. For every enrolled patient, mismatch repair deficiency was confirmed by either polymerase chain reaction or immunohistochemistry. A few patients who responded to pembrolizumab therapy underwent TCR sequencing. The phase II trial prospectively evaluated PD-1 blockade with pembrolizumab in advanced mismatch repair-deficient cancers, independent of tissue of origin. Peripheral blood T cell samples were serially collected before and at multiple times after PD-1 blockade was started. The timing of each blood sample was reported as weeks after the first dose of pembrolizumab.

The clonotype comes from an adult with mismatch repair-deficient cancer. The material was peripheral blood, obtained 52 weeks after starting pembrolizumab. This chain is built from TRBV20-1 and TRBJ2-7, with the D gene not clear enough to name. The CDR3 is CSVGSPYEQYF. The DNA reads TGCAGTGTTGGCTCCCCCTACGAGCAGTACTTC.